This T cell receptor beta chain was obtained from a study of shared clonotypes between healthy human individuals. Spread over ten immunoSEQ deep assay plates, unsorted PBMC DNA underwent sequencing. The method was immunoSEQ multiplex PCR; TCRdb's version includes in-frame clones alone and lacks a portion of them. The sample shows roughly 490,000 clones, around 80% of them seen only once. Sequencing input: PBMCs. The source is a woman in her 40s in good health. Some clones in this sample may be carry-over from other donors' samples.

Here the CDR3 reads CASSVDESREQYF. The CDR3 DNA reads as TGTGCCAGCAGCGTAGACGAGTCTCGCGAGCAGTACTTC. The rearrangement uses TRBV9 and TRBJ2-7; D remains unclear. CDR1 is SGDLS, CDR2 YYNGEE, per germline. Between the trimmed V and J ends, which lost 0 bases and 6 bases, there was a span of 10 bases. The CDR3 loop spans 13 amino acids.